Listed here are 15 T cell receptor beta chains from one sample, sequenced in a study of blood T cells in healthy people across ages (dated by TCRdb to between 2015 and 2017). Libraries were made using 5' RACE. TCRdb records Illumina HiSeq 2500 as the sequencer. A second roughly 6 to 11 cycle PCR used a sample-barcoded 5' primer and a J-beta primer mix. Clones were called with MiXCR by TCRdb after fastp trimmed the public reads at Q25, and only in-frame beta chains were retained. Every entry covers one CDR3 protein and lists the most common genes and DNA from its rows. This sample lists about 1,500,000 distinct CDR3 sequences; 42% were detected once. 7.9% of the sample is in the top ten clones. The specimen sequenced was blood. The receptors were sampled from a woman in her late teens or twenties in good health.

This clonotype was seen many times. The chain uses TRBV14 and TRBJ2-7, with TRBD2 identical over 7 bases. With 1 base clipped from V and 1 base from J, the junction kept 4 bases outside the gene matches. Germline loops: CDR1 SGHDN, CDR2 FVKESK. The CDR3 spans 15 residues. CDR3 sequence reads: CASSQGAAGSYEQYF. As DNA, the CDR3 is TGTGCCAGCAGCCAAGGGGCAGCGGGATCCTACGAGCAGTACTTC.

This clonotype was counted a few times. This rearrangement joins TRBV5-1 to TRBJ2-4, with no clear D. The CDR3 has 13 amino acids. With 0 bases removed from V and 7 bases from J, the gap between germline ends came to 8 bases. Germline CDR1 reads SGHRS; CDR2 reads YFSETQ. The CDR3, as DNA: TGCGCCAGCAGCTTGGCCCAGGAGAACATTCAGTACTTC. This sequence encodes CASSLAQENIQYF.

V gene TRBV7-2 combines with J gene TRBJ1-1; TRBD1 matches 9 bases. V gave up 0 bases and J gave up 6 bases; unmatched junction bases: 8. CDR1 SGHTA and CDR2 FQGNSA come from the germline V gene. The CDR3 runs 16 residues. The CDR3 DNA reads TGTGCCAGCAGCTTAGCGTTCGGACAGGGGAGCTCTGAAGCTTTCTTT. Translating gives CASSLAFGQGSSEAFF.

This clonotype was seen a single time. The V and J genes are TRBV11-2 and TRBJ2-2; D is uncertain. Trimming pared 5 bases from V and 3 bases from J, leaving 13 bases between. CDR3 length equals 15 residues. Germline lookup yields CDR1 SGHAT and CDR2 FQNNGV. The CDR3, as DNA: TGTGCCAGCAGCCCCGCCCGGTCGGACACCGGGGAGCTGTTTTTT. Its translation is CASSPARSDTGELFF.

The V gene is TRBV2, the J gene TRBJ2-3, with 12 bases aligning to TRBD2. From germline, CDR1 is SNHLY and CDR2 FYNNEI. The CDR3 runs 17 residues. J gave up 7 bases and V 0 bases, and 8 bases lay outside the gene matches. The CDR3 spells CASSEALTSGRRNTQYF. The CDR3 nucleotides read TGTGCCAGCAGTGAAGCACTTACTAGCGGGAGGAGAAATACGCAGTATTTT.

This clonotype was found once. The V gene is TRBV5-1, the J gene TRBJ2-7, with TRBD1 as a possible D gene (5 bases). The CDR3 has 17 residues. CDR1 is SGHRS, CDR2 YFSETQ, per germline. Trimming removed 0 bases at V and 6 bases at J, with 22 bases between. The CDR3 DNA reads TGCGCCAGCAGCTTGGGGACGGGCCAGGGTATCTCAGGCGAGCAGTACTTC. Translating it yields CASSLGTGQGISGEQYF.

The chain couples TRBV2 to TRBJ1-1; 7 bases match TRBD1. The CDR3 length is 15 residues. The J segment lost 2 bases and the V segment lost 3 bases, leaving 6 bases of the junction unmatched. Germline loops: CDR1 SNHLY, CDR2 FYNNEI. CDR3 residues: CASSDPGQPNTEAFF. The CDR3 DNA is TGTGCCAGCAGTGATCCGGGACAGCCCAACACTGAAGCTTTCTTT.

The chain recombines TRBV5-1 with TRBJ2-4; D possibly matches TRBD1 or TRBD2 (6 bases each). The germline V gene encodes CDR1 SGHRS and CDR2 YFSETQ. With 4 bases removed from V and 2 bases from J, the gap between germline ends came to 19 bases. This CDR3 has 17 residues. CDR3 DNA: TGCGCCAGCAGCGCGGGGAGGACAGTGAGGTCCAAAAACATTCAGTACTTC. Amino acids: CASSAGRTVRSKNIQYF. Full variable domain (missing parts from reference TRBV5-1 and TRBJ2-4): KAGVTQTPRYLIKTRGQQVTLSCSPISGHRSVSWYQQTPGQGLQFLFEYFSETQRNKGNFPGRFSGRQFSNSRSEMNVSTLELGDSALYLCASSAGRTVRSKNIQYFGAGTRLSVL.

The rearrangement uses TRBV30 and TRBJ2-2; D is possibly TRBD1 or TRBD2 (5 bases each). The CDR3 length is 14 residues. Per the germline V gene, CDR1 is GTSNPN and CDR2 is SVGIG (reference sequence). Trimming cost V 2 bases and J 2 bases, with 9 bases left between them. The CDR3 sequence is CAWSWDGNTGELFF. The CDR3 bases are TGTGCCTGGAGTTGGGACGGTAACACCGGGGAGCTGTTTTTT.

This clonotype has more than one count but fewer than ten. The rearrangement links TRBV20-1 to TRBJ2-7, with a possible D match to TRBD2 (7 bases). Germline V gene data show CDR1 as DFQATT and CDR2 as SNEGSKA (reference sequence). V lost 5 bases to trimming and J lost 0 bases, with 14 bases between them. This CDR3 spans 14 amino acids. The CDR3 spells CSAPGRGNSYEQYF. The CDR3 coding sequence is TGCAGTGCTCCTGGGAGGGGGAACTCCTACGAGCAGTACTTC.

The gene calls are TRBV20-1 and TRBJ2-1, with 13 nucleotides matching TRBD2. Trimming took 8 bases from V and 10 from J; bases not matched to a gene: 8. Germline assignment: CDR1 DFQATT and CDR2 SNEGSKA (reference sequence). The CDR3 length is 13 residues. The CDR3 region is CSTGLAGVREQFF. Written as DNA, the CDR3 is TGCAGTACAGGACTAGCGGGAGTGAGGGAGCAGTTCTTC.

The chain joins TRBV2 to TRBJ1-1; weak D call: TRBD1 (6 bases). The CDR3 extends over 13 amino acids. Looked up from germline, CDR1 is SNHLY and CDR2 is FYNNEI. The V and J ends lost 5 bases and 3 bases respectively, with 10 bases between them. CDR3 sequence: CASSHRDDTEAFF. The CDR3 DNA sequence: TGTGCCAGCAGTCACAGGGATGACACTGAAGCTTTCTTT.

This chain uses TRBV12-3 or TRBV12-4 with TRBJ1-2; D perhaps matches TRBD1 (6 bases). The V and J ends lost 0 bases and 2 bases respectively, with 10 bases between them. There are 15 residues in the CDR3. Here the CDR3 reads CASSLAATGNYGYTF. For the CDR3, the DNA is TGTGCCAGCAGTTTAGCCGCGACAGGAAACTATGGCTACACCTTC.

The chain is built from TRBV6-6 and TRBJ2-1; 8 nucleotides agree with TRBD2. The tail of the sequence fits TRBJ2-7 better, so the J call may be wrong. Germline V CDR1 and CDR2: MNHNY, SVGAGI (reference sequence). The CDR3 spans 15 residues. The CDR3 region is CASPGGGTSYNEQYF. DNA of the CDR3: TGTGCCAGCCCCGGGGGGGGGACCTCCTACAATGAGCAGTACTTC.

The J gene is TRBJ1-6, the V gene TRBV3-1; perhaps TRBD1 as D (5 bases). This CDR3 is 17 amino acids long. The V end was cut by 0 bases, the J end by 2 bases, with 11 bases between. Germline values: CDR1 LGHDT, CDR2 YNNKEL (reference sequence). The CDR3 is CASSQDKSGTYNSPLHF. CDR3 bases: TGTGCCAGCAGCCAAGATAAGTCAGGGACCTATAATTCACCCCTCCACTTT.